This T cell receptor (beta chain) was found in a study of CD8+CD57+ T cells in acquired aplastic anemia. Study-level information: Recorded DNA amounts for sorted CD4+ and CD8+ cells had an average of approximately 2.9 ug. Points from the study as a whole: Patients and controls were found to share over 25 CD8+ CDR3 sequences.

Individuals selected for sequencing had exhibited CD8+CD57+ cell expansion on flow cytometry. Acquired aplastic anemia of severe grade affected all patients. Patients had undergone no therapy by the time their blood was sampled. A word on this clonotype: Its matching antigen is unknown.

CDR3 and TCR beta VDJ profiling relied on a genomic DNA template. TCRdb ran MiXCR on the reads and lists one entry per CDR3 protein. Of roughly 200,000 distinct CDR3 sequences in the sample, around 63% were seen once. Trimming left V 1 base short and J 6 bases short, with 12 bases between. CDR1 SEHNR and CDR2 FQNEAQ come from the germline V gene (reference sequence). This CDR3 is 14 amino acids long. Sequencing input: sorted CD4+, CD8+, or CD8+CD57+ T cells (not recorded which) from PBMCs. The gene calls are TRBV7-9 and TRBJ1-1; tentatively, D is TRBD1 (5 bases). This TCR derives from a human donor with aplastic anemia. CDR3 sequence reads: CASSLGGVGPEAFF. The CDR3 DNA follows: TGTGCCAGCAGCTTAGGGGGGGTGGGCCCTGAAGCTTTCTTT.